The source of this TCR beta chain is a study of blood T cell repertoires in COVID-19. Study in general: Donors in the United States, Italy and Spain gave samples during acute or convalescent COVID-19. In each case, the material was cDNA or gDNA derived from T cells, B-cell-depleted T cells, or PBMCs.

Sequencing was performed with immunoSEQ multiplex PCR; in TCRdb, only in-frame clones are kept and a portion is missing. The table lists 150,000 to 200,000 clones, 75% to 90% of them singletons, with about 3% in the top ten. The CDR3 contains 17 residues. After removal of 2 bases from V and 5 bases from J, the junction contained 12 bases not matched to a gene. The germline CDR1 and CDR2 sequences are GTSNPN and SVGIG (reference sequence). The V and J genes are TRBV30 and TRBJ1-5; 10 bases line up with TRBD1. Sequenced: peripheral blood. The clonotype originates from a human donor with acute or convalescent COVID-19. The donor label of this sample is uncertain. CDR3 in amino acids: CAWSPRGGTGVDQPQHF. CDR3 sequence (DNA): TGTGCCTGGAGTCCAAGAGGGGGGACAGGGGTGGATCAGCCCCAGCATTTT.